This T cell receptor beta chain derives from a study of blood T cell repertoires in COVID-19. Background on the study: COVID-19 samples collected from the United States, Italy and Spain covered acute and convalescent phases. From T cells, B-cell-depleted T cells, or PBMCs came the material, which was cDNA or gDNA.

This CDR3 spans 15 amino acids. Germline V CDR1 and CDR2: SGDLS, YYNGEE. Trimming took 0 bases from V and 3 from J, leaving 13 bases between them. In the original workflow: Quantification of nucleated cells was approximated via reference gene primer amplification. Clones were read by immunoSEQ multiplex PCR, and TCRdb kept only the in-frame ones, dropping some. Clonal size and the V and J genes are those of that table, whereas D and trimming came from the DNA. This sample has almost 200,000 clones; approximately 86% occur once, and the top ten carry roughly 0.91%. What was sequenced was peripheral blood. The chain employs TRBV9 and TRBJ2-7, with TRBD1 as a possible D gene (5 bases). This clonotype was sampled from a man aged 60 to 69 with COVID-19, enrolled during active disease. The CDR3 loop reads CASSVAQGVSYEQYF. In nucleotides, the CDR3 is TGTGCCAGCAGCGTAGCTCAGGGCGTTAGCTACGAGCAGTACTTC.